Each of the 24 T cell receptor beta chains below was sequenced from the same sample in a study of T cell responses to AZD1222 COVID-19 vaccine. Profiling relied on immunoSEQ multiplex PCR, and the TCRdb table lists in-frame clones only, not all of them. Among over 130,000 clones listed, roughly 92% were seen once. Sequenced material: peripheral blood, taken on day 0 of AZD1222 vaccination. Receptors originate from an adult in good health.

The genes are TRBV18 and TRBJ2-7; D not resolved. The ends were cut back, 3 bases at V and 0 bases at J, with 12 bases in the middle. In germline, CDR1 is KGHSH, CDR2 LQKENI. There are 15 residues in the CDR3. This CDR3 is CASSPLDRSSYEQYF. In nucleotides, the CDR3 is TGTGCCAGCTCACCTCTTGACCGGAGCTCCTACGAGCAGTACTTC.

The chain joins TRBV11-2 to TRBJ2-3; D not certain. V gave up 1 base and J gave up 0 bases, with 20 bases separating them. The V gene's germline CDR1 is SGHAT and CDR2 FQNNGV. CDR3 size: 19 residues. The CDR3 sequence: CASSLGHILSPSSTDTQYF. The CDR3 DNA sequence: TGTGCCAGCAGCTTAGGGCACATTCTCTCACCCTCTAGCACAGATACGCAGTATTTT.

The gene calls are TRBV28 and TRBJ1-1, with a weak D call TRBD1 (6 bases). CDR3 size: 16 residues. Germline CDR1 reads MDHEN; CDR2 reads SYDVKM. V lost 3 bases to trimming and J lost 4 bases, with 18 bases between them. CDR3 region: CASSFGPGEGGTEAFF. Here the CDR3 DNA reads TGTGCCAGCAGTTTCGGACCGGGGGAGGGGGGCACTGAAGCTTTCTTT.

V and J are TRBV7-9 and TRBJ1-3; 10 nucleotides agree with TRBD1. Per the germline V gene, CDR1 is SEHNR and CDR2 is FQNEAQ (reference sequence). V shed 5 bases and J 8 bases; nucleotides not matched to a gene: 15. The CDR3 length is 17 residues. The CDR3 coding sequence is TGTGCCAGCAGCCCCCGGGTCGGGACAGGGGTGAGGGACACCATATATTTT. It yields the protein CASSPRVGTGVRDTIYF.

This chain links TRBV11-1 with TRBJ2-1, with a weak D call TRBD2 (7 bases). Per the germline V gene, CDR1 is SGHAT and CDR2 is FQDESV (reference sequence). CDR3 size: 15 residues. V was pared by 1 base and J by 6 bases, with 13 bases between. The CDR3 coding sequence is TGTGCCAGCAGCTTAGAGGGGGGGCCTGGCAATGAGCAGTTCTTC. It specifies CASSLEGGPGNEQFF.

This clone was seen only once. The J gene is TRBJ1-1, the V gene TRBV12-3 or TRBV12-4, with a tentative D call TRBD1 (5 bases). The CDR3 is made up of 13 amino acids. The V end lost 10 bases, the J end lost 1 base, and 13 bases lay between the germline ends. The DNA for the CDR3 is TGTGCCACTGACCAGGGCAGGAACACTGAAGCTTTCTTT. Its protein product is CATDQGRNTEAFF.

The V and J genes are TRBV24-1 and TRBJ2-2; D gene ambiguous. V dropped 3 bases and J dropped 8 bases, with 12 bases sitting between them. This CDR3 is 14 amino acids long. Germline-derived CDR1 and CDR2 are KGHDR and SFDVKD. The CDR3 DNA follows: TGTGCCACCAGTGATGGGCAGTGGGAAGGGGAGCTGTTTTTT. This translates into CATSDGQWEGELFF.

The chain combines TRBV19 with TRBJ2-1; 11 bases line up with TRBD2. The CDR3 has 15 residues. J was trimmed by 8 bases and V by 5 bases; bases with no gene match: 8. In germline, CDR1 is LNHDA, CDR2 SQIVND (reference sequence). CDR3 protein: CASSYSGRVSDEQFF. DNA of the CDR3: TGTGCCAGTAGTTATAGCGGGAGGGTGTCAGATGAGCAGTTCTTC.

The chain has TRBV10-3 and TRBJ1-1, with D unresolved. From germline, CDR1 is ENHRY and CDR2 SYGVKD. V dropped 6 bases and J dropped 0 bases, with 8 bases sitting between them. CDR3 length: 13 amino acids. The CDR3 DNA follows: TGTGCCATCAGGCTAGGGATGAACACTGAAGCTTTCTTT. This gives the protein CAIRLGMNTEAFF.

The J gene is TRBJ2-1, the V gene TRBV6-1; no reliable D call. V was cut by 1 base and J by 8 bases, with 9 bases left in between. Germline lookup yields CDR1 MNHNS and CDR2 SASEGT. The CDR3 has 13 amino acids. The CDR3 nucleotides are TGTGCCAGCAGTGAAGGTCGATACGATGAGCAGTTCTTC. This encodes CASSEGRYDEQFF.

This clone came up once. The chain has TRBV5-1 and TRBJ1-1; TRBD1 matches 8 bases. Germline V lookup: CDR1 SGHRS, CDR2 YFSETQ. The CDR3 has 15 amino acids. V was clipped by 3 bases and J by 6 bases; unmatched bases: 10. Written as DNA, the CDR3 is TGCGCCAGCAGCTATTCCGGGACAGGATTTTCTGAAGCTTTCTTT. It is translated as CASSYSGTGFSEAFF.

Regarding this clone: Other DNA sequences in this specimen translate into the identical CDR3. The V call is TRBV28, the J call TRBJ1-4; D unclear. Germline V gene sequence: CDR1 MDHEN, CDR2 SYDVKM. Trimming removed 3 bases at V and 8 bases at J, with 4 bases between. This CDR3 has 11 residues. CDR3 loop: CASSFREKLFF. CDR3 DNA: TGTGCCAGCAGTTTCAGGGAAAAACTGTTTTTT.

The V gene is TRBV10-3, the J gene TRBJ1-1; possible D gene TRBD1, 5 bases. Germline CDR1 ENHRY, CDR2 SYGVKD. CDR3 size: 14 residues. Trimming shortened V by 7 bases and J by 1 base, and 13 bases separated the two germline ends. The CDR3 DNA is TGTGCCATCATGACGGGCCAGGGGAACACTGAAGCTTTCTTT. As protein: CAIMTGQGNTEAFF.

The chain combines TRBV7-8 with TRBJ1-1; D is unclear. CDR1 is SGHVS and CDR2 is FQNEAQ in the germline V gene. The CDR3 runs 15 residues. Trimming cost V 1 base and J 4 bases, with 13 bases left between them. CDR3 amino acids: CASSLVGVRATEAFF. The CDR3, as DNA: TGTGCCAGCAGCTTAGTCGGAGTCCGAGCCACTGAAGCTTTCTTT.

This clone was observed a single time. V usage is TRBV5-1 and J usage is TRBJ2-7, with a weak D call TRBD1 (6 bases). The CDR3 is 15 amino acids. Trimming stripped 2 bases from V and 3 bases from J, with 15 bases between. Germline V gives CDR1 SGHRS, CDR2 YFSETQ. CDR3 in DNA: TGCGCCAGCAGCTTAGGAACAGGGAACCTCTACGAGCAGTACTTC. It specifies CASSLGTGNLYEQYF.

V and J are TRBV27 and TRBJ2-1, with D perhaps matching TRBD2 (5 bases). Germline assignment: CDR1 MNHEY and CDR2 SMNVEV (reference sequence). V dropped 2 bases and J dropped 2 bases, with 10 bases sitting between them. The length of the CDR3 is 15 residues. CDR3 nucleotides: TGTGCCAGCAGTTTAGGGGAGAGCCCCTACAATGAGCAGTTCTTC. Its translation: CASSLGESPYNEQFF.

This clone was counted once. CDR3: CASSQGAVQETQYF. In DNA, the CDR3 is TGTGCCAGCAGCCAAGGGGCAGTCCAAGAGACCCAGTACTTC. The genes are TRBV3-1 (or the pseudogene TRBV3-2) and TRBJ2-5; D not certain. The CDR3 runs 14 residues. Per germline, CDR1 LGHDT and CDR2 YNNKEL (reference sequence). V lost 1 base, J lost 1 base, and 7 bases lay in between.

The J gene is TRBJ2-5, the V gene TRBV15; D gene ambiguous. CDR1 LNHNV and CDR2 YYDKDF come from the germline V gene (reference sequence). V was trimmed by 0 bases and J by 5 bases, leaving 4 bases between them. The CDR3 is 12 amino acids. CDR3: CATSRDQETQYF. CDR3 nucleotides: TGTGCCACCAGCAGAGATCAGGAGACCCAGTACTTC. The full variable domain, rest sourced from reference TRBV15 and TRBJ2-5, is DAMVIQNPRYQVTQFGKPVTLSCSQTLNHNVMYWYQQKSSQAPKLLFHYYDKDFNNEADTPDNFQSRRPNTSFCFLDIRSPGLGDTAMYLCATSRDQETQYFGPGTRLLVL.

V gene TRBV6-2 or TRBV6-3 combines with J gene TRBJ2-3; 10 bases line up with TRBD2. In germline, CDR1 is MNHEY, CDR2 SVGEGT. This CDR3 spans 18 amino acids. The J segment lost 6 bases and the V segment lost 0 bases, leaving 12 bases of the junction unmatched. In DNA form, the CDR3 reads TGTGCCAGCAGTTACTCGCAGGACCAGCGGGGGGGCCCGGATACGCAGTATTTT. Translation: CASSYSQDQRGGPDTQYF.

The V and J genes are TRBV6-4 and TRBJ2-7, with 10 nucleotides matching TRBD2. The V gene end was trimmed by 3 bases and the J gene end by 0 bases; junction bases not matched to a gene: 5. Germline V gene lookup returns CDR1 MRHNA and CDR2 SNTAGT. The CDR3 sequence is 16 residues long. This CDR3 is CASSETSGSSSYEQYF. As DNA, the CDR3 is TGTGCCAGCAGTGAGACTAGCGGGTCAAGCTCCTACGAGCAGTACTTC.

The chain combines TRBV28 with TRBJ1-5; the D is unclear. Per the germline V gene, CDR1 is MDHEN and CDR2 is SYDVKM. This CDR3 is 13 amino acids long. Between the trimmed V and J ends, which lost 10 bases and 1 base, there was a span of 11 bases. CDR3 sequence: CAMGGLSNQPQHF. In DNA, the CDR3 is TGTGCCATGGGCGGTCTGAGCAATCAGCCCCAGCATTTT.

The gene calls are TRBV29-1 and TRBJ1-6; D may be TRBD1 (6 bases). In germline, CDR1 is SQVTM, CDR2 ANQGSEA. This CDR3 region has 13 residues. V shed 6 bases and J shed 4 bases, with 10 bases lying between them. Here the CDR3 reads CSVRQDYNSPLHF. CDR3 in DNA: TGCAGCGTCCGACAGGATTATAATTCACCCCTCCACTTT.

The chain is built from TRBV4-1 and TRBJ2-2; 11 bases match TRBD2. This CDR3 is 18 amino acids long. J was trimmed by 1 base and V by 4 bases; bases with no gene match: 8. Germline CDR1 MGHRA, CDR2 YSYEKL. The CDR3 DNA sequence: TGCGCCAGCAGCCGCACCGGGCTAGCGGGAGGGAACACCGGGGAGCTGTTTTTT. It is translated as CASSRTGLAGGNTGELFF.

The CDR3 nucleotides read TGTGCCATCAGTGAGTCGACACGGGGGAACGGCGGCTACACCTTC. Residues: CAISESTRGNGGYTF. This rearrangement joins TRBV10-3 to TRBJ1-2, with D maybe TRBD1 (5 bases). V was clipped by 0 bases and J by 8 bases, with 16 bases between them. This CDR3 has 15 amino acids. CDR1 and CDR2 from the germline V gene are ENHRY and SYGVKD.